This TCR beta chain was recovered during a study of blood T cell repertoires in COVID-19. Per the study methods: Amplification with reference gene primers provided the estimates of nucleated cell counts. Repertoires were generated with immunoSEQ multiplex PCR, while TCRdb's copy carries only in-frame clones and drops some. The V and J calls and clone size were taken over from that table, and D and trimming were inferred from the DNA. The sample carries about 150,000 clones, approximately 80% recorded once. Sequenced sample: PBMCs or T cells enriched from blood (not recorded which). The TCR originated in a woman aged 50 to 60 who had recovered from COVID-19.

DNA of the CDR3: TGTGCCAGCACGGGACAGAGCAATCAGCCCCAGCATTTT. Residues: CASTGQSNQPQHF. V and J are TRBV2 and TRBJ1-5, with TRBD1 identical over 7 bases. The CDR3 covers 13 residues. After removal of 7 bases from V and 1 base from J, the junction contained 1 base not matched to a gene. Germline V gives CDR1 SNHLY, CDR2 FYNNEI. The full variable domain, with the rest looked up from reference TRBV2 and TRBJ1-5, is EPEVTQTPSHQVTQMGQEVILRCVPISNHLYFYWYRQILGQKVEFLVSFYNNEISEKSEIFDDQFSVERPDGSNFTLKIRSTKLEDSAMYFCASTGQSNQPQHFGDGTRLSIL.